This T cell receptor (beta chain) was obtained from a study of blood T cell repertoires in COVID-19. The overall study: In each case, the material was cDNA or gDNA derived from T cells, B-cell-depleted T cells, or PBMCs.

Trimming took 1 base from V and 0 from J; bases not matched to a gene: 5. From germline, CDR1 is LGHNA and CDR2 YSLEER. CDR3 length: 16 residues. Profiling relied on immunoSEQ multiplex PCR, and the TCRdb table lists in-frame clones only, not all of them. The sample holds over 30,000 clones, 65% to 85% seen once. The sequencing sample was made of peripheral blood. This sequence was found in an older man with active or convalescent COVID-19. V usage is TRBV4-3 and J usage is TRBJ1-1, with TRBD1 matching over 7 bases. CDR3 in DNA: TGCGCCAGCAGCCAAGCAGGGGGGCTGGTGAACACTGAAGCTTTCTTT. Encoded protein: CASSQAGGLVNTEAFF.